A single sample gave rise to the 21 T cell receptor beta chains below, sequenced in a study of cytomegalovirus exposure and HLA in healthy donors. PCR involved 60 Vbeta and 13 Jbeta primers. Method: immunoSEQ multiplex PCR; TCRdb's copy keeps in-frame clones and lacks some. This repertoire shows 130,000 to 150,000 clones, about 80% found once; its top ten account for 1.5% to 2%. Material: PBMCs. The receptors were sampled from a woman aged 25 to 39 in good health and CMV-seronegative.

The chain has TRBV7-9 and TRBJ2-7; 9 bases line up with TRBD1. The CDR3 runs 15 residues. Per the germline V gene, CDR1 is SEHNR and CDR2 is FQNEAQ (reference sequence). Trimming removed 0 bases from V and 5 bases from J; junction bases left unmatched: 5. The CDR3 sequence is CASSLAGTGYHEQYF. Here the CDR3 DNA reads TGTGCCAGCAGCTTAGCCGGGACAGGGTACCACGAGCAGTACTTC.

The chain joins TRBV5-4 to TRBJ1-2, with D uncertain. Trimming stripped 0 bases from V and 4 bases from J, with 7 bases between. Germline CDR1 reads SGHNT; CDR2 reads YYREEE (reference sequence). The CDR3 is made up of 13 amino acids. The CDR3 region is CASSLDSTYGYTF. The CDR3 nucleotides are TGTGCCAGCAGCTTGGACAGTACCTATGGCTACACCTTC.

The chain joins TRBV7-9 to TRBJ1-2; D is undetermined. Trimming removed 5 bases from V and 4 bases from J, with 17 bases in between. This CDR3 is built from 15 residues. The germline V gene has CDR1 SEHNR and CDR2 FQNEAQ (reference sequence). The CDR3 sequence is CASSPPGEIGYGYTF. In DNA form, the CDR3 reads TGTGCCAGCAGCCCTCCGGGAGAAATTGGCTATGGCTACACCTTC.

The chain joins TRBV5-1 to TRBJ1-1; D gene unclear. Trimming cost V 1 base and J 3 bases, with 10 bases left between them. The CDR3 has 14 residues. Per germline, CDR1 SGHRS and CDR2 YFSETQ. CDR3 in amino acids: CASSLTGADTEAFF. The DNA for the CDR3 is TGCGCCAGCAGCTTGACGGGAGCCGACACTGAAGCTTTCTTT.

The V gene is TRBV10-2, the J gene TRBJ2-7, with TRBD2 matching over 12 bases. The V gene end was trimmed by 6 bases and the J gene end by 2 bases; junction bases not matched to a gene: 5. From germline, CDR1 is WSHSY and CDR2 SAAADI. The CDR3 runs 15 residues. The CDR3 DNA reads TGCGCCAGCAGGCATGGACTAGCGGGGACCTACGAGCAGTACTTC. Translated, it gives CASRHGLAGTYEQYF.

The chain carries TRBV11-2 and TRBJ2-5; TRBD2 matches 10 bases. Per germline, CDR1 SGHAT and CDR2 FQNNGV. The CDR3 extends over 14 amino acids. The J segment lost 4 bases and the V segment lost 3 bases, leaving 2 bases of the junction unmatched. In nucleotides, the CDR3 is TGTGCCAGCAGCTTGTCTAGCGGGGGAGAGACCCAGTACTTC. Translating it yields CASSLSSGGETQYF.

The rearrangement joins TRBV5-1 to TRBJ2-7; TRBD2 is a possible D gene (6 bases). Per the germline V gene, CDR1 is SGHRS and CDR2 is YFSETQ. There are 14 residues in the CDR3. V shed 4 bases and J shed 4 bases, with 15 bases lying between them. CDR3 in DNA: TGCGCCAGCAGCCTCGGAGGGGATATATACGAGCAGTACTTC. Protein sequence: CASSLGGDIYEQYF.

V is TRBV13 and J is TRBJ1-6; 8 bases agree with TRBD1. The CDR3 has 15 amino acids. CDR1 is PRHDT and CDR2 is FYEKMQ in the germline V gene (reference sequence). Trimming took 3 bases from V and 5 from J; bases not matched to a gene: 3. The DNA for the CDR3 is TGTGCCAGCAGCTTGGACAGGGCAAATAATTCACCCCTCCACTTT. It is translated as CASSLDRANNSPLHF.

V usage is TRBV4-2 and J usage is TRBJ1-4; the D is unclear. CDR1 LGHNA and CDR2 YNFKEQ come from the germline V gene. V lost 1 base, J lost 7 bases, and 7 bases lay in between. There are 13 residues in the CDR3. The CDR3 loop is CASSQGSGEKLFF. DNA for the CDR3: TGTGCCAGCAGCCAAGGGTCGGGTGAAAAACTGTTTTTT.

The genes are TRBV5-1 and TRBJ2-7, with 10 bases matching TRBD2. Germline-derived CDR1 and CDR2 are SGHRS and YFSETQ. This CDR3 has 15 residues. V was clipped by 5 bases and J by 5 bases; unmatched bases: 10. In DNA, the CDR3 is TGCGCCAGCAGACAGCCTAGCGGGGGCCTGAACGAGCAGTACTTC. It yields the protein CASRQPSGGLNEQYF. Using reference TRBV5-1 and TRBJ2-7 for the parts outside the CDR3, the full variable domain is KAGVTQTPRYLIKTRGQQVTLSCSPISGHRSVSWYQQTPGQGLQFLFEYFSETQRNKGNFPGRFSGRQFSNSRSEMNVSTLELGDSALYLCASRQPSGGLNEQYFGPGTRLTVT.

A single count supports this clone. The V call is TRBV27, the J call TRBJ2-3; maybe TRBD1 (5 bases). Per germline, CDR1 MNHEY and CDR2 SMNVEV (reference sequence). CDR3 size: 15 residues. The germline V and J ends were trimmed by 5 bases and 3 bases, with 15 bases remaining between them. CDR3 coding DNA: TGTGCCAGCAGTCCCCGAGGACACCAAACAGATACGCAGTATTTT. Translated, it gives CASSPRGHQTDTQYF.

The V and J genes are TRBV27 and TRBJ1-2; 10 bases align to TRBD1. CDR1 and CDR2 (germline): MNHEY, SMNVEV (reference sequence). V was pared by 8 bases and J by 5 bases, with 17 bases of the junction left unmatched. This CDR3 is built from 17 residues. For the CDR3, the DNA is TGTGCCAGCCGACCTCAAGTCGGACAGGGGGATACGTATGGCTACACCTTC. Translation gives CASRPQVGQGDTYGYTF.

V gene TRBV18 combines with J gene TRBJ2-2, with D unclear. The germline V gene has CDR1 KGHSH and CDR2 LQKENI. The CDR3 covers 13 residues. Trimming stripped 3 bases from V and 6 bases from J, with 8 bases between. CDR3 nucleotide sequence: TGTGCCAGCTCACCTGCGGAGTCCGGGGAGCTGTTTTTT. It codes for CASSPAESGELFF.

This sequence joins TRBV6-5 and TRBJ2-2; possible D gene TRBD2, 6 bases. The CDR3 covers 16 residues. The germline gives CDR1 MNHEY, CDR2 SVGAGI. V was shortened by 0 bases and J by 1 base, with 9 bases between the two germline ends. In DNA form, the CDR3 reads TGTGCCAGCAGTTACTCGACGGGACTGAACACCGGGGAGCTGTTTTTT. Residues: CASSYSTGLNTGELFF.

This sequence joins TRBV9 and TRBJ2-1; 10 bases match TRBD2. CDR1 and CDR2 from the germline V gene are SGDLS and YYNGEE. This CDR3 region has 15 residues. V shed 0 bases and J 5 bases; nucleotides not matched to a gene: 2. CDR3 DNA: TGTGCCAGCAGCGTAGTTAGCGGGGGGCACAATGAGCAGTTCTTC. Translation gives CASSVVSGGHNEQFF.

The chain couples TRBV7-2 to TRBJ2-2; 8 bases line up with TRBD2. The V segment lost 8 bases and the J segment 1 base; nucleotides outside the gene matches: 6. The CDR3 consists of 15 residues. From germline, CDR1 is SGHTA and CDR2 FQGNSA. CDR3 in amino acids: CASGVAGQNTGELFF. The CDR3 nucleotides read TGTGCCAGCGGAGTAGCGGGACAGAACACCGGGGAGCTGTTTTTT.

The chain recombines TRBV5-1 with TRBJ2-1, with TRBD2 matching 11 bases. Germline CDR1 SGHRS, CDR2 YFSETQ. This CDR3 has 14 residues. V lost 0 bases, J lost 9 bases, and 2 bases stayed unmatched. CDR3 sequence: CASSLELAGVEQFF. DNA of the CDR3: TGCGCCAGCAGCTTGGAACTAGCGGGGGTTGAGCAGTTCTTC.

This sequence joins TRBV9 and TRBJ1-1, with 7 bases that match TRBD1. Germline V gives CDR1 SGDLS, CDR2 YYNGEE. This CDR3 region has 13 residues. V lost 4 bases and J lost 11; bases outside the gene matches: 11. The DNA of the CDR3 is TGTGCCAGCAGCTCGACGACCGGGACAGCGGCTTTCTTT. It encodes CASSSTTGTAAFF.

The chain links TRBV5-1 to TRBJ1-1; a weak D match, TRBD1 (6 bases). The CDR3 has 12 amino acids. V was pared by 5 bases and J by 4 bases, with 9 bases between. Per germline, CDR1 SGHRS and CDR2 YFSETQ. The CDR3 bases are TGCGCCAGCAGACAGGGCAGCACTGAAGCTTTCTTT. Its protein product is CASRQGSTEAFF.

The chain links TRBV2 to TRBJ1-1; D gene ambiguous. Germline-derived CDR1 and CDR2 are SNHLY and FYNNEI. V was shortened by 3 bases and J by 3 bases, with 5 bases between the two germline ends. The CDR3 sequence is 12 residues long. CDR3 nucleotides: TGTGCCAGCAGTGACACTTACACTGAAGCTTTCTTT. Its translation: CASSDTYTEAFF.

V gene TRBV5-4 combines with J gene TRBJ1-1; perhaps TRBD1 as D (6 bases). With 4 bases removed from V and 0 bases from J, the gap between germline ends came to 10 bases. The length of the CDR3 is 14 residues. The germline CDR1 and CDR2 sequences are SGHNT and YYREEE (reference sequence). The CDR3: CASSPTGLNTEAFF. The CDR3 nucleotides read TGTGCCAGCAGCCCCACAGGGTTGAACACTGAAGCTTTCTTT.